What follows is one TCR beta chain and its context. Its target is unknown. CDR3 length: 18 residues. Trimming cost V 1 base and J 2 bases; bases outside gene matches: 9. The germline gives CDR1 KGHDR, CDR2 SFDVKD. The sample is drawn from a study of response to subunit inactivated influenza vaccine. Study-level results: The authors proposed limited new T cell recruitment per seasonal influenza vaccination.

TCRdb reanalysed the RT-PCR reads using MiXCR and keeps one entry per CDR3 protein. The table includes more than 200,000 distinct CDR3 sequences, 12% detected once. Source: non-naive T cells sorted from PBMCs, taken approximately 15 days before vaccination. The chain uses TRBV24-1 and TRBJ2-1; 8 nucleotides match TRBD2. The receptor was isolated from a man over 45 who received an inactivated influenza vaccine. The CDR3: CATSDFGASGFAYNEQFF. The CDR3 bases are TGTGCCACCAGTGATTTCGGAGCTAGCGGGTTCGCCTACAATGAGCAGTTCTTC.